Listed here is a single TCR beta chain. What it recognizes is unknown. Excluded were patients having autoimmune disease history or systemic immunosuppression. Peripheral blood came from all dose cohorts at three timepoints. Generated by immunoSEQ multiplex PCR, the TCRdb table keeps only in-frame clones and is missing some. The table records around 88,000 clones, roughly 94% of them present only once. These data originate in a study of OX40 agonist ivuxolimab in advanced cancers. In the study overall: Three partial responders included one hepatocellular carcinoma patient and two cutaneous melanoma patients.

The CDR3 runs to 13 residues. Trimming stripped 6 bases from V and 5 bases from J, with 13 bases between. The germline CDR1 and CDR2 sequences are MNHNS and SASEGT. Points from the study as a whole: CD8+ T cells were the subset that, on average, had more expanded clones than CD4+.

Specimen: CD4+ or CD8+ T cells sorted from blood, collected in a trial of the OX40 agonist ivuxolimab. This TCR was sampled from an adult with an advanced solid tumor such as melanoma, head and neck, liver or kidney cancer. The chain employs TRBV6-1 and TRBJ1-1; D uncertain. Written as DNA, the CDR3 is TGTGCCAGCAGGCCGACAAGTGGGACTGAAGCTTTCTTT. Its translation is CASRPTSGTEAFF.